This T cell receptor (beta chain) was captured in a study of T cells after yellow fever vaccination. Regarding this clonotype: Its antigen is undetermined.

Conversion of TCR transcripts into cDNA relied on 5'RACE template switching, which added a universal primer site and UMIs. TCRdb reprocessed the 5' RACE reads via MiXCR and lists one record per CDR3 protein. The sample yields about 220,000 distinct CDR3 sequences, 2.5% to 3.5% seen once. Study results and caveats: The CD4 compartment and the CD8 compartment contained a small share of clonotypes in common. Post-booster reappearance was seen for most primary-vaccination clones (roughly 96% CD4, roughly 88% CD8). FACS-sorted repertoires could harbor abundant contaminating bulk-population clonotypes.

The sample in question was CD4+ T cells sorted from PBMCs, obtained 10 days after the yellow fever booster vaccination. The clonotype was recovered from a young man who received the YFV17D yellow fever vaccine.

CDR3 bases: TGTGCCAGCAGCTTAGCACCCCCGACTAGCGGAAACAATGAGCAGTTCTTC. Its translation is CASSLAPPTSGNNEQFF. The chain employs TRBV7-6 and TRBJ2-1; 9 bases are shared with TRBD2. V trimming: 0 bases; J trimming: 5 bases; junction bases outside the gene matches: 8. The CDR3 is 17 amino acids. The germline gives CDR1 SGHVS, CDR2 FNYEAQ.